This TCR beta chain derives from a study of CD8+CD57+ T cells in acquired aplastic anemia. The wider study: DNA recovered from sorted CD4+ and CD8+ cells had a mean of about 3.5 ug. Findings and limits, study-wide: Shared by patients and controls, approximately 29 CD8+ CDR3s were abundant in patients.

As concerns this clonotype: What it binds is unknown.

For CDR3 and TCR beta VDJ profiling, genomic DNA was the template used. MiXCR, applied by TCRdb to the reads, yields one record per CDR3 protein. The data show under 200,000 distinct CDR3 sequences, roughly 48% seen once. Germline-derived CDR1 and CDR2 are ENHRY and SYGVKD. Trimming stripped 4 bases from V and 0 bases from J, with 11 bases between. The CDR3 loop spans 15 amino acids. Before being chosen for sequencing, patients had shown CD8+CD57+ cell expansion by flow cytometry. Source material: sorted CD4+, CD8+, or CD8+CD57+ T cells (not recorded which) from PBMCs. This clonotype was sampled from a human donor with aplastic anemia. J is TRBJ2-3 and V is TRBV10-3, with a weak D call TRBD1 (6 bases). CDR3 region: CAISGQDASTDTQYF. DNA of the CDR3: TGTGCCATCAGTGGACAGGACGCTAGCACAGATACGCAGTATTTT.